Below, 10 T cell receptor beta chains from the same sample are listed, as sequenced in a study of blood T cell repertoires in COVID-19. TCRdb's table, derived via immunoSEQ multiplex PCR, lists solely in-frame clones and lacks some. This sample yields fewer than 450,000 clones, of which 88% are seen a single time; approximately 12% belongs to the top ten. The sequencing sample was made of peripheral blood. The origin of the receptors is a woman in her forties or fifties with COVID-19, enrolled during active disease.

The chain couples TRBV9 to TRBJ2-3; the D is unclear. This CDR3 region has 15 residues. Looked up from germline, CDR1 is SGDLS and CDR2 is YYNGEE. V dropped 5 bases and J dropped 0 bases, with 13 bases sitting between them. In DNA form, the CDR3 reads TGTGCCAGCAGTGTTACCGGTTCTAGCACAGATACGCAGTATTTT. It encodes CASSVTGSSTDTQYF.

This chain connects TRBV4-1 to TRBJ1-1, with D maybe TRBD1 (5 bases). This CDR3 region has 16 residues. Trimming pared 4 bases from V and 1 base from J, leaving 16 bases between. The germline CDR1 and CDR2 sequences are MGHRA and YSYEKL. The CDR3 region is CASSPRGRDRNTEAFF. The CDR3 coding sequence is TGCGCCAGCAGCCCGAGAGGGCGGGACCGGAACACTGAAGCTTTCTTT.

This chain links TRBV9 with TRBJ1-4, with no clear D. This CDR3 contains 15 residues. Between the trimmed V and J ends, which lost 0 bases and 6 bases, there was a span of 12 bases. Germline CDR1 and CDR2: SGDLS and YYNGEE. CDR3 loop: CASSVVTEGDEKLFF. DNA of the CDR3: TGTGCCAGCAGCGTAGTGACGGAGGGTGATGAAAAACTGTTTTTT. The whole variable domain, remainder taken from reference TRBV9 and TRBJ1-4, is DSGVTQTPKHLITATGQRVTLRCSPRSGDLSVYWYQQSLDQGLQFLIQYYNGEERAKGNILERFSAQQFPDLHSELNLSSLELGDSALYFCASSVVTEGDEKLFFGSGTQLSVL.

This clone was observed a single time. This sequence joins TRBV5-8 and TRBJ2-2; D remains ambiguous. Germline V gives CDR1 SGHTS, CDR2 YDEGEE. The germline V and J ends were trimmed by 4 bases and 2 bases, with 12 bases remaining between them. This CDR3 contains 15 residues. The CDR3 DNA follows: TGTGCCAGCAGCCCCGCTCTGGGCAACACCGGGGAGCTGTTTTTT. It specifies CASSPALGNTGELFF.

The chain is built from TRBV6-1 and TRBJ2-3; D is perhaps TRBD1 (7 bases). Trimming took off 3 bases at V and 3 bases at J, with 13 bases between the two ends. The CDR3 runs 15 residues. Germline loops: CDR1 MNHNS, CDR2 SASEGT. The CDR3 protein is CASSETPGGTDTQYF. For the CDR3, the DNA is TGTGCCAGCAGTGAGACGCCAGGGGGGACAGATACGCAGTATTTT.

J is TRBJ2-1 and V is TRBV5-4; 7 nucleotides line up with TRBD1. This CDR3 has 15 amino acids. Germline V gives CDR1 SGHNT, CDR2 YYREEE (reference sequence). The V segment lost 4 bases and the J segment 5 bases; nucleotides outside the gene matches: 9. The CDR3 spells CASSTMDRQNNEQFF. CDR3 bases: TGTGCCAGCAGCACAATGGACAGGCAAAACAATGAGCAGTTCTTC.

The V call is TRBV21-1, the J call TRBJ1-1; the table names TRBD1, a call not compared with the DNA. TRBV21-1 is a pseudogene. There are 18 residues in the CDR3. The CDR3: CASSKERNGGQAQPEAFF. As DNA, the CDR3 is TGTGCCAGCAGCAAAGAAAGGAATGGTGGACAGGCTCAACCTGAAGCTTTCTTT.

The rearrangement uses TRBV21-1 and TRBJ2-1; TRBD2, the table's D call, was not compared with the DNA. TRBV21-1 counts as a pseudogene. This CDR3 region has 15 residues. DNA for the CDR3: TGTGCCAGCAGCATGGCAAGGGAGTTTGACAATGAGCAGTTCTTC. This gives the protein CASSMAREFDNEQFF.

This clone was counted once. This sequence joins TRBV5-1 and TRBJ2-5; D ambiguous. In germline, CDR1 is SGHRS, CDR2 YFSETQ. Deletions cut 4 bases from V and 4 bases from J, with 14 bases between. The CDR3 loop spans 14 amino acids. The CDR3 spells CASSPLRGAETQYF. The CDR3 DNA sequence: TGCGCCAGCAGCCCCCTGCGAGGTGCAGAGACCCAGTACTTC.

The chain carries TRBV5-1 and TRBJ1-1; tentatively, D is TRBD1 (5 bases). Germline CDR1 is SGHRS and CDR2 is YFSETQ. V was cut by 4 bases and J by 0 bases, with 10 bases left in between. This CDR3 is 14 amino acids long. The CDR3 loop reads CASSPTALNTEAFF. CDR3 nucleotide sequence: TGCGCCAGCAGCCCGACAGCTTTGAACACTGAAGCTTTCTTT.